This T cell receptor beta chain was found in a study of blood T cell repertoires in COVID-19. The overall study: The United States, Italy and Spain provided the acute and convalescent COVID-19 samples. From T cells, B-cell-depleted T cells, or PBMCs came the material, which was cDNA or gDNA.

Per the authors' pipeline: Counts of nucleated cells, estimated from reference gene primer amplification, were obtained. Method: immunoSEQ multiplex PCR; TCRdb's copy keeps in-frame clones and lacks some. For V, J and clone size, that table is used; D and trimming come from the DNA. The sample lists some 200,000 clones; 83% were seen once. This clone was recorded once. Seattle researchers signed up patients amid active infection and tracked them longitudinally. The CDR3 is 13 amino acids. J was trimmed by 10 bases and V by 4 bases; bases with no gene match: 8. The germline CDR1 and CDR2 sequences are SGDLS and YYNGEE.

Sequenced sample: peripheral blood. V is TRBV9 and J is TRBJ1-2, with 9 bases that match TRBD1. The TCR was taken from a woman aged 30 to 39 with COVID-19, enrolled during active disease. Written as DNA, the CDR3 is TGTGCCAGCAGCCAGCCAGGGACAGGGACCTACACCTTC. Translating gives CASSQPGTGTYTF.